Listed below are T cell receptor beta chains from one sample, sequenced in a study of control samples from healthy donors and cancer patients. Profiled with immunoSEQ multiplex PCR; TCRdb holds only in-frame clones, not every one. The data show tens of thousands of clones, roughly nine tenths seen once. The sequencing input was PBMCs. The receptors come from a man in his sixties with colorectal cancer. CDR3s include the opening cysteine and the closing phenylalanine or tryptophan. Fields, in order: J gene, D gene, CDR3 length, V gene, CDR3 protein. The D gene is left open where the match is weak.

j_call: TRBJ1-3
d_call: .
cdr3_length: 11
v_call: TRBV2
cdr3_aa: CASSVGNTIYF

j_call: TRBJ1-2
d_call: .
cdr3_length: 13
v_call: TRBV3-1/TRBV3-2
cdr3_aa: CASSQTGNYGYTF

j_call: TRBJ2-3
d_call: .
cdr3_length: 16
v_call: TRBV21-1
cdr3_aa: CASSITSGSSTDTQYF

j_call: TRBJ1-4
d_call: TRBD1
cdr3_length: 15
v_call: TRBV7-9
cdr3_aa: CASSFRDRAPEKLFF

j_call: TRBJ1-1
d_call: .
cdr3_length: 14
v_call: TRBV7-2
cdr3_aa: CASSLGWENTEAFF

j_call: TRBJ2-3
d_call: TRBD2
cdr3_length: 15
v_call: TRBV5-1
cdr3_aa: CASSLGGGGTDTQYF

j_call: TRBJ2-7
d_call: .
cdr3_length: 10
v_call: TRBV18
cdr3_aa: CASSRGEQYF

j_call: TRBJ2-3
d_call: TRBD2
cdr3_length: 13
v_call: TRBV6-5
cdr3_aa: CASRRQSGGAQYF

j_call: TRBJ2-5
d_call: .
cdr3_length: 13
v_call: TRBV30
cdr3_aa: CAWRGPQQETQYF

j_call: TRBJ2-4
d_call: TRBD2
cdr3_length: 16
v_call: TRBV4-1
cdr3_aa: CASSREAGGPKNIQYF

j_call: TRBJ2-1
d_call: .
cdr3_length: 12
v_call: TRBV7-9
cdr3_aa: CASSLGNNEQFF

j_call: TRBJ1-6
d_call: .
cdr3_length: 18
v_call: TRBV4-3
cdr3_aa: CASSQESTLGSYNSPLHF

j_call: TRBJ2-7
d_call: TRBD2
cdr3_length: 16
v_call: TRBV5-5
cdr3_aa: CASSMLLAGASYEQYF

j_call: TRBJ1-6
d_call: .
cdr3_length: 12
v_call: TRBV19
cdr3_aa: CASSIDRSPLHF

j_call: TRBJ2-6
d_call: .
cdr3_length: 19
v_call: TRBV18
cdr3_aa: CASSPISGRGSSGANVLTF